These 28 T cell receptor beta chains originate from one sample sequenced in a study of blood T cell repertoires in COVID-19. Libraries were prepared by immunoSEQ multiplex PCR; TCRdb keeps only in-frame clonotypes and omits some of them. The sample carries tens of thousands of clones, about 80% recorded once. The material sequenced was peripheral blood. The receptors shown here come from a woman in her forties or fifties with acute or convalescent COVID-19.

V and J are TRBV27 and TRBJ2-1; TRBD2 agrees at 9 bases. Per the germline V gene, CDR1 is MNHEY and CDR2 is SMNVEV (reference sequence). After removal of 8 bases from V and 4 bases from J, the junction contained 6 bases not matched to a gene. CDR3 length: 14 amino acids. This CDR3 is CASSGGGDYNEQFF. For the CDR3, the DNA is TGTGCCAGCTCTGGCGGGGGGGATTACAATGAGCAGTTCTTC.

The V gene is TRBV6-6, the J gene TRBJ2-7; TRBD1 is a possible D gene (6 bases). Germline CDR1 MNHNY, CDR2 SVGAGI (reference sequence). Between the trimmed V and J ends, which lost 6 bases and 0 bases, there was a span of 12 bases. The CDR3 runs to 14 residues. CDR3 bases: TGTGCCAGCAGCGACAGGTCCAACTCCTACGAGCAGTACTTC. Its translation: CASSDRSNSYEQYF.

The gene calls are TRBV28 and TRBJ1-5, with D uncertain. Germline assignment: CDR1 MDHEN and CDR2 SYDVKM. The CDR3 is made up of 14 amino acids. Trimming took off 7 bases at V and 1 base at J, with 11 bases between the two ends. The CDR3 protein is CASTRGGSNQPQHF. The CDR3 DNA follows: TGTGCCAGCACCCGGGGAGGGAGCAATCAGCCCCAGCATTTT.

There are a few counts of this clone. V usage is TRBV6-1 and J usage is TRBJ1-6, with 9 bases that match TRBD1. CDR3 length equals 16 residues. Germline loops: CDR1 MNHNS, CDR2 SASEGT. V was pared by 2 bases and J by 6 bases, with 5 bases of the junction left unmatched. In DNA, the CDR3 is TGTGCCAGCAGTGAATGGACAGGGGCCTCTAATTCACCCCTCCACTTT. Translated, it gives CASSEWTGASNSPLHF.

This rearrangement joins TRBV4-2 to TRBJ1-2; 8 nucleotides line up with TRBD1. V lost 0 bases to trimming and J lost 2 bases; unmatched junction nucleotides: 5. Germline CDR1 LGHNA, CDR2 YNFKEQ. This CDR3 contains 16 residues. CDR3: CASSQDRGQTNYGYTF. CDR3 nucleotide sequence: TGTGCCAGCAGCCAAGACAGGGGGCAAACCAACTATGGCTACACCTTC.

This chain connects TRBV5-1 to TRBJ1-1; D is ambiguous. Germline CDR1 reads SGHRS; CDR2 reads YFSETQ. The CDR3 has 14 amino acids. V was trimmed by 2 bases and J by 5 bases, leaving 13 bases between them. The CDR3 DNA reads as TGCGCCAGCAGCTTTAGTATGGGAGGGACTGAAGCTTTCTTT. Its translation is CASSFSMGGTEAFF.

J is TRBJ1-3 and V is TRBV2, with no clear D. Germline-derived CDR1 and CDR2 are SNHLY and FYNNEI. The CDR3 spans 16 residues. V lost 2 bases, J lost 4 bases, and 15 bases lay in between. The CDR3 is CASSELRSFAGNTIYF. The CDR3 DNA follows: TGTGCCAGCAGTGAACTTCGAAGCTTTGCGGGAAACACCATATATTTT.

The V call is TRBV24-1, the J call TRBJ1-3; 8 bases are a match to TRBD1. The CDR3 sequence is 16 residues long. V lost 3 bases and J lost 2; bases outside the gene matches: 5. CDR1 and CDR2 from the germline V gene are KGHDR and SFDVKD. The DNA for the CDR3 is TGTGCCACCAGTGATCCGGCGGACAGGGCTGGAAACACCATATATTTT. It is translated as CATSDPADRAGNTIYF.

This chain joins TRBV28 and TRBJ2-3; no clear D. CDR3 size: 12 residues. Trimming left V 7 bases short and J 10 bases short, with 15 bases between. Germline CDR1 reads MDHEN; CDR2 reads SYDVKM. CDR3 residues: CASNFRSRAQYF. The CDR3 DNA is TGTGCCAGCAATTTCCGATCCCGGGCGCAGTATTTT.

This clone was seen once. The rearrangement links TRBV3-1 (or the pseudogene TRBV3-2) to TRBJ1-2; 7 nucleotides align to TRBD1. Germline lookup yields CDR1 LGHDT and CDR2 YNNKEL (reference sequence). The V gene end was trimmed by 6 bases and the J gene end by 8 bases; junction bases not matched to a gene: 6. The CDR3 is made up of 12 amino acids. The CDR3 DNA reads as TGTGCCAGCAGAGCAGGGGGAAGAGGCTACACCTTC. It translates to CASRAGGRGYTF.

CDR3 protein: CASSSPSDGYTF. DNA of the CDR3: TGTGCCAGCAGTTCACCTTCAGATGGCTACACCTTC. This chain links TRBV28 with TRBJ1-2; D unresolved. Trimming pared 4 bases from V and 6 bases from J, leaving 9 bases between. CDR3 length: 12 residues. The V gene's germline CDR1 is MDHEN and CDR2 SYDVKM.

The chain uses TRBV28 and TRBJ1-5, with 7 bases aligning to TRBD1. The CDR3 length is 14 residues. The germline gives CDR1 MDHEN, CDR2 SYDVKM. Trimming cost V 3 bases and J 5 bases; bases outside gene matches: 4. The CDR3 region is CASSLTQGYQPQHF. In DNA, the CDR3 is TGTGCCAGCAGTTTGACACAGGGGTATCAGCCCCAGCATTTT.

This clone was counted only a few times. V is TRBV2 and J is TRBJ2-3; 11 bases are a match to TRBD2. Germline V gene sequence: CDR1 SNHLY, CDR2 FYNNEI. The junction had 9 bases not matched to a gene; V was cut back by 6 bases and J by 1 base. The CDR3 sequence is 17 residues long. The CDR3 DNA follows: TGTGCCAGCAGAATACTAGCGGGGGCCCCGGGCACAGATACGCAGTATTTT. It specifies CASRILAGAPGTDTQYF. The entire variable domain, with the rest obtained from reference TRBV2 and TRBJ2-3, is as follows: EPEVTQTPSHQVTQMGQEVILRCVPISNHLYFYWYRQILGQKVEFLVSFYNNEISEKSEIFDDQFSVERPDGSNFTLKIRSTKLEDSAMYFCASRILAGAPGTDTQYFGPGTRLTVL.

The sample holds a few counts of this clone. The rearrangement joins TRBV2 to TRBJ2-1, with 7 bases that match TRBD1. The V gene's germline CDR1 is SNHLY and CDR2 FYNNEI. The CDR3 totals 12 residues. Unmatched junction bases numbered 4, after V lost 6 bases and J lost 8 bases. CDR3 protein: CASSLDRHEQFF. CDR3 coding DNA: TGTGCCAGCAGCCTGGACAGGCATGAGCAGTTCTTC.

The chain joins TRBV7-9 to TRBJ1-1; 7 positions match TRBD1. The ends lost 4 bases at V and 0 bases at J; junction bases unmatched: 5. The CDR3 extends over 15 amino acids. Germline loops: CDR1 SEHNR, CDR2 FQNEAQ (reference sequence). The CDR3 region is CASSSGQAVNTEAFF. The CDR3 nucleotides read TGTGCCAGCAGCTCAGGACAGGCTGTGAACACTGAAGCTTTCTTT.

The genes are TRBV9 and TRBJ1-2; 11 nucleotides match TRBD1. The germline V gene encodes CDR1 SGDLS and CDR2 YYNGEE. CDR3 size: 16 residues. With V trimmed by 4 bases and J by 7 bases, 12 bases remained unmatched. The CDR3: CASSTPPGTGGGGYTF. CDR3 DNA: TGTGCCAGCAGCACCCCACCCGGGACAGGGGGTGGTGGCTACACCTTC.

With regard to this clone: Within the sample, other DNA sequences also encode this same CDR3. The rearrangement uses TRBV12-3 or TRBV12-4 and TRBJ1-2; weak D call: TRBD1 (5 bases). The CDR3 is 13 amino acids. Trimming removed 3 bases from V and 1 base from J, with 6 bases in between. The CDR3 nucleotides are TGTGCCAGCAGTTTGACAGTTAACTATGGCTACACCTTC. Encoded protein: CASSLTVNYGYTF.

The chain employs TRBV7-9 and TRBJ2-3; TRBD2 matches 7 bases. CDR3 size: 15 residues. CDR1 is SEHNR, CDR2 FQNEAQ, per germline (reference sequence). Germline trimming cut 3 bases from V and 3 bases from J; bases unmatched to any gene: 6. CDR3 sequence (DNA): TGTGCCAGCAGCTTTCGGCGGGGGTGGACAGATACGCAGTATTTT. Protein sequence: CASSFRRGWTDTQYF.

The table lists this clone with a few counts. The chain couples TRBV28 to TRBJ1-3; 8 bases are a match to TRBD1. CDR1 is MDHEN, CDR2 SYDVKM, per germline. The CDR3 covers 15 residues. J gave up 3 bases and V 6 bases, and 7 bases lay outside the gene matches. Here the CDR3 reads CASSSDRGGGNTIYF. CDR3 nucleotide sequence: TGTGCCAGCAGCTCCGACAGGGGTGGTGGAAACACCATATATTTT.

This clone was seen a few times. Other DNA sequences of this sample code for an identical CDR3. This rearrangement joins TRBV12-3 or TRBV12-4 to TRBJ1-5; 7 bases map to TRBD1. There are 13 residues in the CDR3. After removal of 5 bases from V and 2 bases from J, the junction contained 0 bases not matched to a gene. The CDR3 region has the DNA TGTGCCAGCAGTGACAGGGGCAATCAGCCCCAGCATTTT. Translated, it gives CASSDRGNQPQHF.

V and J are TRBV5-4 and TRBJ1-1, with D perhaps matching TRBD1 (6 bases). The CDR3 has 16 amino acids. Trimming shortened V by 3 bases and J by 3 bases, and 18 bases separated the two germline ends. Germline CDR1 SGHNT, CDR2 YYREEE (reference sequence). CDR3: CASSSHNRVADTEAFF. CDR3 sequence (DNA): TGTGCCAGCAGCTCGCATAACAGGGTTGCAGACACTGAAGCTTTCTTT.

The chain recombines TRBV30 with TRBJ1-1, with a weak D call TRBD1 (6 bases). Deletions cut 2 bases from V and 5 bases from J, with 18 bases between. CDR1 and CDR2 from the germline V gene are GTSNPN and SVGIG (reference sequence). The CDR3 sequence is 15 residues long. Here the CDR3 DNA reads TGTGCCTGGAGTCTAACCTTGGGGGCCGGGACTGAAGCTTTCTTT. Amino acid sequence: CAWSLTLGAGTEAFF.

This chain joins TRBV19 and TRBJ2-2; D is possibly TRBD2 (6 bases). This CDR3 has 13 amino acids. The germline V and J ends were trimmed by 6 bases and 6 bases, with 11 bases remaining between them. Per the germline V gene, CDR1 is LNHDA and CDR2 is SQIVND (reference sequence). This CDR3 reads CASRPWGAGELFF. The CDR3 nucleotides are TGTGCCAGTAGACCGTGGGGGGCCGGGGAGCTGTTTTTT.

V and J are TRBV28 and TRBJ2-2; TRBD1 matches 7 bases. Germline loops: CDR1 MDHEN, CDR2 SYDVKM. The CDR3 contains 18 residues. The trim removed 5 bases at V and 1 base at J, leaving 13 bases unmatched. This CDR3 reads CASSLTEGGIWNTGELFF. The CDR3 DNA reads as TGTGCCAGCAGTCTAACCGAAGGGGGCATTTGGAACACCGGGGAGCTGTTTTTT.

J is TRBJ1-1 and V is TRBV4-1; 8 bases line up with TRBD1. CDR3 size: 15 residues. Trimming cost V 2 bases and J 1 base; bases outside gene matches: 3. Germline V gives CDR1 MGHRA, CDR2 YSYEKL. CDR3 DNA sequence: TGCGCCAGCAGCCAATCCGGACAGGGGAACACTGAAGCTTTCTTT. As protein: CASSQSGQGNTEAFF.

The genes are TRBV19 and TRBJ1-1; weak D call: TRBD1 (5 bases). This CDR3 spans 15 amino acids. Germline-derived CDR1 and CDR2 are LNHDA and SQIVND (reference sequence). Trimming pared 6 bases from V and 6 bases from J, leaving 20 bases between. CDR3 sequence: CASRILGGAEAEAFF. The CDR3 DNA follows: TGTGCCAGTAGAATTCTTGGCGGGGCCGAAGCTGAAGCTTTCTTT.

V and J are TRBV29-1 and TRBJ2-3; D is uncertain. This CDR3 comprises 11 residues. Deletions cut 6 bases from V and 1 base from J, with 5 bases between. From germline, CDR1 is SQVTM and CDR2 ANQGSEA. The CDR3 here is CSVQGTDTQYF. CDR3 nucleotide sequence: TGCAGCGTCCAGGGCACAGATACGCAGTATTTT.

The chain recombines TRBV5-1 with TRBJ1-5; a weak D match, TRBD1 (5 bases). V shed 1 base and J shed 6 bases, with 11 bases lying between them. This CDR3 has 14 residues. Germline loops: CDR1 SGHRS, CDR2 YFSETQ. The CDR3 DNA follows: TGCGCCAGCAGCTTGTCCCAGGGAGGTCAGCCCCAGCATTTT. Residues: CASSLSQGGQPQHF.